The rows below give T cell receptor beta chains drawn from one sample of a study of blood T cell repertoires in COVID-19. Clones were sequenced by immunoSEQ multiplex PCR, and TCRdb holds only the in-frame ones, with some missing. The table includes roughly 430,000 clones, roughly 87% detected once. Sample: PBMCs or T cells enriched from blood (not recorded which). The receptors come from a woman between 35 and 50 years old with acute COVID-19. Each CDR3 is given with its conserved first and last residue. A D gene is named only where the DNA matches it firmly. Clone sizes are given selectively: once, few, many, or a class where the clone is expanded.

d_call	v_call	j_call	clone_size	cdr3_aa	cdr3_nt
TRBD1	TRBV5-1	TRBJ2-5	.	CASSFGTGTKETQYF	TGCGCCAGCAGCTTCGGGACAGGAACTAAAGAGACCCAGTACTTC
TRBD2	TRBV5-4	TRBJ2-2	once	CASSFGREGELFF	TGTGCCAGCAGCTTCGGGAGGGAGGGGGAGCTGTTTTTT
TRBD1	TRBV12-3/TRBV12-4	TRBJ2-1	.	CASRKQGENEQFF	TGTGCCAGCAGAAAACAGGGGGAGAATGAGCAGTTCTTC
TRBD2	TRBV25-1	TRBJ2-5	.	CASSERLAGRETQYF	TGTGCCAGCAGTGAACGACTAGCGGGGAGGGAGACCCAGTACTTC
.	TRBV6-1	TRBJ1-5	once	CASSDNRGSNQPQHF	TGTGCCAGCAGTGACAATAGGGGCAGCAATCAGCCCCAGCATTTT
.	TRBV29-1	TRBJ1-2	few	CSVEMGNTGLRGYTF	TGCAGCGTTGAAATGGGGAATACAGGGCTCCGTGGCTACACCTTC
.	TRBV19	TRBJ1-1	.	CASSIGRRGDTEAFF	TGTGCCAGTAGTATCGGGCGCCGGGGGGACACTGAAGCTTTCTTT
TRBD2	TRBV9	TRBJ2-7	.	CASSLGTSGSPPYEQYF	TGTGCCAGCAGCCTCGGGACTAGCGGGTCGCCTCCCTACGAGCAGTACTTC
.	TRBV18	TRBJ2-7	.	CASSPPNFYEQYF	TGTGCCAGCTCACCCCCCAACTTCTACGAGCAGTACTTC
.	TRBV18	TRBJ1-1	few	CASSQLIDTEAFF	TGTGCCAGCTCACAACTCATAGACACTGAAGCTTTCTTT
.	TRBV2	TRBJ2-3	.	CASSFSTDTQYF	TGTGCCAGCAGCTTTAGCACAGATACGCAGTATTTT
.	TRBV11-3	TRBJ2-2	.	CASSGEGRNTGELFF	TGTGCCAGCAGCGGAGAGGGCCGAAACACCGGGGAGCTGTTTTTT
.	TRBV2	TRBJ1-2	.	CASSEGPVGYTF	TGTGCCAGCAGTGAAGGTCCGGTTGGCTACACCTTC
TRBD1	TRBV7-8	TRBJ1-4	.	CASSSQTGSNEKLFF	TGTGCCAGCAGCTCCCAGACAGGGAGTAATGAAAAACTGTTTTTT
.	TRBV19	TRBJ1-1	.	CASSILNTEAFF	TGTGCCAGTAGTATCTTAAACACTGAAGCTTTCTTT
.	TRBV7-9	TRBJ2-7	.	CASSSSHEQYF	TGTGCCAGCAGTTCCTCCCACGAGCAGTACTTC
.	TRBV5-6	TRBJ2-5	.	CASSLRDIYQETQYF	TGTGCCAGCAGCCTTCGGGACATATACCAAGAGACCCAGTACTTC
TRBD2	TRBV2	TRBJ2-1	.	CASSVTSGSYNEQFF	TGTGCCAGCAGTGTGACTAGCGGTTCCTACAATGAGCAGTTCTTC